This TCR beta chain was sequenced for a study of blood T cell repertoires in COVID-19. V lost 1 base to trimming and J lost 0 bases, with 9 bases between them. Germline lookup yields CDR1 SGHAT and CDR2 FQNNGV. This CDR3 region has 16 residues. Original analysis: Cell counts per sample came from amplifying reference gene primers. TCRdb keeps only in-frame clones here, not all; method: immunoSEQ multiplex PCR. D and trimming were read from the DNA, whereas the V and J calls and clone size are those reported in that table. The data contain about 21,000 clones, roughly 80% of them singletons. The genes are TRBV11-2 and TRBJ2-2; weak D call: TRBD2 (6 bases). The sequenced material came from peripheral blood. This TCR was recovered from a human donor in a cohort sampled during active COVID-19. CDR3 residues: CASSLAGLTNTGELFF. In nucleotides, the CDR3 is TGTGCCAGCAGCTTAGCGGGACTCACGAACACCGGGGAGCTGTTTTTT.